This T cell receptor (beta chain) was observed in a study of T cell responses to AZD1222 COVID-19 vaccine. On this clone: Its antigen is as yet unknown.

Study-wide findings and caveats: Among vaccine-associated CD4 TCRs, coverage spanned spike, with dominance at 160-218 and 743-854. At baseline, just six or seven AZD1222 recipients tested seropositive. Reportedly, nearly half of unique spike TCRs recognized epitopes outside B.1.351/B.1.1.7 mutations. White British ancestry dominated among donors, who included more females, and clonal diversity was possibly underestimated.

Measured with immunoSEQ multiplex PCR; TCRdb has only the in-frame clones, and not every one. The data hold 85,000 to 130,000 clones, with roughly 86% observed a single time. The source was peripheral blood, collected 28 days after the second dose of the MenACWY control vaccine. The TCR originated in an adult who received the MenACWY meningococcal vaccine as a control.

The CDR3 DNA reads as TGCGCCAGCAGCCAAGGATCAGGGCCCCAGCCCAACTATGGCTACACCTTC. This codes for CASSQGSGPQPNYGYTF. The V gene is TRBV4-3, the J gene TRBJ1-2; TRBD1 might be the D (5 bases). CDR1 LGHNA and CDR2 YSLEER come from the germline V gene. V lost 1 base and J 2 bases, leaving 17 bases between the germline ends. The CDR3 has 17 amino acids.